A single sample is the source of the 9 T cell receptor beta chains below, sequenced in a study of CD8+CD57+ T cells in acquired aplastic anemia. By flow cytometry, patients selected for sequencing had shown an expansion of CD8+CD57+ cells. Investigators profiled TCR beta VDJ and CDR3 from genomic DNA template. TCRdb passed the reads through MiXCR, listing each CDR3 protein once. The repertoire holds a few hundred thousand distinct CDR3 sequences, with around 32% as singletons. The sequenced material came from sorted CD4+, CD8+, or CD8+CD57+ T cells (not recorded which) from PBMCs. The receptors originated from a human donor with aplastic anemia.

This clonotype was seen repeatedly, ten times or more. The chain's CDR3 is CSVEYQGQKTEAFF. In DNA form, the CDR3 reads TGCAGCGTTGAGTACCAGGGTCAGAAAACTGAAGCTTTCTTT. The V gene is TRBV29-1, the J gene TRBJ1-1; possibly TRBD1 for D (5 bases). This CDR3 has 14 amino acids. Trimming pared 3 bases from V and 5 bases from J, leaving 16 bases between. Germline values: CDR1 SQVTM, CDR2 ANQGSEA.

V and J are TRBV5-1 and TRBJ1-2, with D hard to call. In germline, CDR1 is SGHRS, CDR2 YFSETQ. The V end lost 1 base, the J end lost 8 bases, and 15 bases lay between the germline ends. The CDR3 is made up of 14 amino acids. Here the CDR3 reads CASSLLEGTYGYTF. The CDR3 DNA follows: TGCGCCAGCAGCTTGCTGGAGGGAACCTACGGCTACACCTTC.

Of note for this clonotype: A much larger clone sits a single nucleotide away, making a read error possible. The chain has TRBV5-1 and TRBJ1-2; D may be TRBD1 (5 bases). The CDR3 totals 15 residues. V lost 3 bases to trimming and J lost 4 bases, with 16 bases between them. The germline CDR1 and CDR2 sequences are SGHRS and YFSETQ. DNA of the CDR3: TGCGCCAGCAGCTCTTCCGTACAGGATGGCTATGGCTACACCTTC. As protein: CASSSSVQDGYGYTF.

This clonotype was detected a few times. The chain employs TRBV12-3 or TRBV12-4 and TRBJ2-3, with D tentatively TRBD2 (6 bases). This CDR3 comprises 14 residues. Trimming stripped 5 bases from V and 2 bases from J, with 11 bases between. DNA for the CDR3: TGTGCCAGCAGTCCGGGACTCCACACAGATACGCAGTATTTT. Translating it yields CASSPGLHTDTQYF.

This clonotype was picked up a small number of times. The V gene is TRBV11-2, the J gene TRBJ2-3; 8 nucleotides line up with TRBD2. Germline CDR1 and CDR2: SGHAT and FQNNGV. Germline trimming cut 2 bases from V and 4 bases from J; bases unmatched to any gene: 11. This CDR3 has 17 residues. CDR3 sequence: CASSLRLGAGVPDTQYF. The CDR3 DNA sequence: TGTGCCAGCAGCTTACGCCTAGGAGCGGGGGTCCCAGATACGCAGTATTTT.

This clonotype was seen more than once but under ten times. One junction end does not reproduce the germline sequence, and a read error may be involved. The chain uses TRBV10-2 and TRBJ2-1, with D perhaps given as TRBD1 or TRBD2 (5 bases each). The CDR3 spans 15 residues. From germline, CDR1 is WSHSY and CDR2 SAAADI. CDR3: CASSLTGTKYNEQFF. CDR3 in DNA: TGTGCCAGCAGCCTGACCGGGACGAAGTACAATGAGCAGTTCTTC.

Concerning this clonotype itself: This may stem from a read error, because a much larger clone lies one nucleotide away. The J gene is TRBJ2-3, the V gene TRBV24-1, with 7 positions matching TRBD2. The CDR3 runs to 15 residues. Germline-derived CDR1 and CDR2 are KGHDR and SFDVKD. For the CDR3, the DNA is TGTGCCACCAGCCACCCTAGCGGATTCACAGATGCGCAGTATTTT. This codes for CATSHPSGFTDAQYF.

For this clonotype: Without the conserved terminal phenylalanine or tryptophan, this CDR3 likely stems from a read error. The CDR3 protein is CSAARQGVDYGYTL. CDR3 bases: TGCAGCGCCGCTAGACAGGGAGTCGACTATGGCTACACCCTC. This chain joins TRBV29-1 and TRBJ1-2, with TRBD1 matching 7 bases. Losses at the gene ends were 7 bases for V and 3 bases for J; bases not matched to a gene: 11. Germline V gives CDR1 SQVTM, CDR2 ANQGSEA. The CDR3 sequence is 14 residues long.

The chain links TRBV30 to TRBJ2-7; 10 bases line up with TRBD1. Germline V gene sequence: CDR1 GTSNPN, CDR2 SVGIG (reference sequence). This CDR3 spans 15 amino acids. V trimming: 3 bases; J trimming: 3 bases; junction bases outside the gene matches: 8. CDR3: CAWSWGTGANYEQYF. CDR3 coding DNA: TGTGCCTGGAGCTGGGGGACAGGGGCCAACTACGAGCAGTACTTC.